Listed below are T cell receptor beta chains from one sample, sequenced in a study of T cell responses to AZD1222 COVID-19 vaccine. This table comes from immunoSEQ multiplex PCR, and its TCRdb copy is limited to in-frame clones, with some not included. Counted here are over 120,000 clones, 92% occurring once; the ten biggest clones make up 3.5% to 4.5%. Material: peripheral blood, obtained on day 0 of AZD1222 vaccination. All receptors come from an adult in good health. Both conserved end residues are part of each CDR3. A D gene is named only where the DNA matches it firmly. Expanded clones are given a class, and other clones once, few, many or no size at all.

>TRBV5-1|-|-|TRBJ1-4
CASSWRGAPNEKLFF
TGCGCCAGCAGCTGGAGGGGCGCCCCTAATGAAAAACTGTTTTTT
>TRBV10-1|-|TRBD1|TRBJ1-1
CASSPGTATEAFF
TGCGCCAGCAGCCCCGGGACAGCCACTGAAGCTTTCTTT
>TRBV19|-|-|TRBJ2-1
CASSWVVAVGGEQFF
TGTGCCAGTAGTTGGGTGGTAGCAGTAGGTGGTGAGCAGTTCTTC
>TRBV6-5|-|-|TRBJ2-7
CASRRQAEYEQYF
TGTGCCAGCAGAAGACAGGCCGAATACGAGCAGTACTTC
>TRBV19|-|TRBD1|TRBJ2-5
CASRRTGAGETQYF
TGTGCCAGTAGGAGGACAGGGGCTGGGGAGACCCAGTACTTC
>TRBV5-5|-|-|TRBJ2-2
CASSSGSERTGELFF
TGTGCCAGCAGCTCGGGAAGTGAGCGCACCGGGGAGCTGTTTTTT
>TRBV6-5|-|-|TRBJ2-7
CASRVSRSSYEQYF
TGTGCCAGCAGGGTATCGAGGAGCTCCTACGAGCAGTACTTC
>TRBV14|-|-|TRBJ1-6
CASSQEGVSPLHF
TGTGCCAGCAGCCAAGAAGGGGTCTCACCCCTCCACTTT
>TRBV5-1|-|TRBD1|TRBJ1-4
CASSLGGAGEKLFF
TGCGCCAGCAGCTTAGGGGGCGCGGGGGAAAAACTGTTTTTT
>TRBV28|-|-|TRBJ1-4
CASSLSTGSGEKLFF
TGTGCCAGCAGTTTATCGACAGGATCGGGGGAAAAACTGTTTTTT
>TRBV4-3|-|TRBD1|TRBJ2-7
CASSQDLRQGNEQYF
TGCGCCAGCAGCCAAGATTTGAGACAGGGGAACGAGCAGTACTTC
>TRBV10-2|-|TRBD2|TRBJ2-5
CASSERGLAGGETQYF
TGCGCCAGCAGTGAGAGGGGACTAGCGGGAGGGGAGACCCAGTACTTC
>TRBV9|-|TRBD1|TRBJ1-1
CASSVVGGGTGYNTEAFF
TGTGCCAGCAGCGTAGTTGGTGGGGGGACAGGGTATAACACTGAAGCTTTCTTT
>TRBV4-1|-|-|TRBJ1-2
CASSQVQTNYGYTF
TGCGCCAGCAGCCAAGTGCAGACTAACTATGGCTACACCTTC
>TRBV19|-|-|TRBJ1-6
CASSMEPKGDSPLHF
TGTGCCAGTAGTATGGAGCCCAAAGGGGATTCACCCCTCCACTTT
>TRBV6-4|-|-|TRBJ1-1
CASSGQNTEAFF
TGTGCCAGCAGTGGACAGAACACTGAAGCTTTCTTT
>TRBV12-3/TRBV12-4|-|-|TRBJ2-5
CASSIGETQYF
TGTGCCAGCAGTATAGGAGAGACCCAGTACTTC
>TRBV19|-|TRBD1|TRBJ2-7
CASKSRDRGPYEQYF
TGTGCCAGTAAAAGCCGGGACAGGGGCCCCTACGAGCAGTACTTC
>TRBV19|-|TRBD2|TRBJ2-3
CASSLLAGVTDTQYF
TGTGCCAGTAGTCTCCTAGCGGGAGTCACAGATACGCAGTATTTT
>TRBV19|-|-|TRBJ1-5
CASSIRTENQPQHF
TGTGCCAGTAGTATAAGGACAGAAAATCAGCCCCAGCATTTT
>TRBV27|-|TRBD1|TRBJ1-2
CASSWGRDRSSSWGYGYTF
TGTGCCAGCAGTTGGGGGAGGGACAGGTCCTCGTCGTGGGGCTATGGCTACACCTTC
>TRBV30|-|-|TRBJ2-2
CAWSPNTGELFF
TGTGCCTGGAGCCCGAACACCGGGGAGCTGTTTTTT
>TRBV10-1|-|-|TRBJ1-5
CATSLKPGEPQHF
TGCGCCACCTCTCTGAAACCGGGGGAGCCCCAGCATTTT
>TRBV18|-|-|TRBJ2-1
CASSQSSGTEQFF
TGTGCCAGCTCACAGAGCTCCGGGACAGAGCAGTTCTTC
>TRBV10-3|-|-|TRBJ2-5
CAISEVGAGETQYF
TGTGCCATCAGTGAGGTGGGGGCTGGAGAGACCCAGTACTTC
>TRBV28|-|-|TRBJ2-1
CASTPPQRDGEQFF
TGTGCCAGCACTCCCCCCCAAAGGGACGGTGAGCAGTTCTTC
>TRBV6-1|-|TRBD1|TRBJ2-1
CASSEPGTGANEQFF
TGTGCCAGCAGTGAACCCGGGACAGGGGCCAATGAGCAGTTCTTC
>TRBV5-1|-|-|TRBJ1-2
CASSFSSISSGYTF
TGCGCCAGCAGCTTCTCGTCCATCTCCAGCGGCTACACCTTC
>TRBV5-1|-|TRBD2|TRBJ2-7
CASSLQRGSYEQYF
TGCGCCAGCAGCTTGCAGCGGGGCTCATACGAGCAGTACTTC
>TRBV9|-|-|TRBJ1-2
CASSVDREGIGYGYTF
TGTGCCAGCAGCGTAGACAGGGAGGGGATAGGCTATGGCTACACCTTC
>TRBV5-4|-|TRBD2|TRBJ2-1
CASSLAGTSGSNEQFF
TGTGCCAGCAGCTTGGCCGGGACTAGCGGGAGCAATGAGCAGTTCTTC
>TRBV10-2|-|-|TRBJ1-3
CASSESAVGSSGNTIYF
TGCGCCAGCAGTGAGTCAGCAGTCGGGAGCTCTGGAAACACCATATATTTT
>TRBV7-9|-|TRBD2|TRBJ2-1
CASSFGTSGDEQFF
TGTGCCAGCAGCTTTGGGACTAGCGGGGATGAGCAGTTCTTC
>TRBV9|-|-|TRBJ1-5
CASSVGTDNQPQHF
TGTGCCAGCAGCGTAGGAACAGACAATCAGCCCCAGCATTTT
>TRBV18|-|-|TRBJ2-5
CASSPLRQAIEQETQYF
TGTGCCAGCTCACCACTGAGACAGGCTATAGAACAAGAGACCCAGTACTTC
>TRBV6-5|-|TRBD2|TRBJ2-1
CASSSLSAGANNEQFF
TGTGCCAGCAGTTCCCTCTCAGCGGGAGCGAACAATGAGCAGTTCTTC
>TRBV11-2|-|TRBD1|TRBJ2-5
CASSPGRGQGVQETQYF
TGTGCCAGCAGCCCAGGGAGGGGACAGGGGGTCCAAGAGACCCAGTACTTC
>TRBV28|-|-|TRBJ2-7
CASSFDGTTYEQYF
TGTGCCAGCAGTTTTGACGGCACAACCTACGAGCAGTACTTC
>TRBV6-2/TRBV6-3|few|-|TRBJ1-2
CASSYEGVYGYTF
TGTGCCAGCAGTTACGAGGGTGTCTATGGCTACACCTTC
>TRBV3-1/TRBV3-2|-|-|TRBJ1-6
CASSGVGSSPLHF
TGTGCCAGCAGCGGAGTCGGTAGTTCACCCCTCCACTTT
>TRBV6-2/TRBV6-3|-|TRBD1|TRBJ2-7
CASSPGQVKAYEQYF
TGTGCCAGCAGTCCGGGACAGGTAAAAGCCTACGAGCAGTACTTC
>TRBV2|-|-|TRBJ2-2
CASRAGLNTGELFF
TGTGCCAGCCGGGCGGGGTTAAACACCGGGGAGCTGTTTTTT
>TRBV28|few|-|TRBJ1-2
CASRQYGYTF
TGTGCCAGCAGGCAATATGGCTACACCTTC
>TRBV4-2|-|-|TRBJ1-2
CASSQEYGIYGYTF
TGTGCCAGCAGCCAAGAATACGGGATCTATGGCTACACCTTC
>TRBV6-5|-|-|TRBJ1-1
CASSSRKQNTEAFF
TGTGCCAGCAGTTCAAGGAAACAGAACACTGAAGCTTTCTTT
>TRBV5-4|-|TRBD2|TRBJ2-1
CASSRTGLADNEQFF
TGTGCCAGCAGCAGAACGGGACTAGCTGACAATGAGCAGTTCTTC
>TRBV2|-|-|TRBJ1-1
CASSADHTEAFF
TGTGCCAGCAGTGCCGATCACACTGAAGCTTTCTTT
>TRBV11-2|-|-|TRBJ2-7
CASSLGTSRYEQYF
TGTGCCAGCAGCCTCGGGACTTCTAGATACGAGCAGTACTTC
>TRBV14|-|TRBD2|TRBJ2-3
CASSQALAGVGDTQYF
TGTGCCAGCAGCCAAGCCCTAGCGGGAGTCGGAGATACGCAGTATTTT
>TRBV5-6|-|-|TRBJ1-4
CASTLEPGTGYEKLFF
TGTGCCAGCACCTTGGAGCCCGGGACGGGTTATGAGAAACTGTTTTTT
>TRBV19|-|-|TRBJ1-1
CASSIWGNTEAFF
TGTGCCAGTAGTATTTGGGGGAACACTGAAGCTTTCTTT
>TRBV7-2|-|-|TRBJ2-2
CASRAFVLSVAGELFF
TGTGCCAGCAGAGCCTTCGTGCTTAGTGTCGCCGGGGAGCTGTTTTTT